The source of this T cell receptor beta chain is a study of blood T cell repertoires in COVID-19 (TCRdb year 2020). Concerning the study at large: The collaborator samples originated in the United States, Italy and Spain and spanned the acute and convalescent phases of COVID-19. The samples were drawn from the first 160 participants of the ongoing ImmuneRACE study and from 1,200 or so subjects provided by 6 global collaborators. The repertoires were made available in a free public database intended to serve as a resource for research on the immune response to SARS-CoV-2. The sample metadata nearly always contained a de-identified subject ID, COVID-19 status, age in years and sex. HLA class I and class II types, where available, came from metadata supplied by the sample provider rather than from assay-based typing. Deeply sampled blood TCRbeta repertoires from subjects exposed to, actively infected with, or recovered from COVID-19 were included in the dataset. The material from the prospective study consisted of cDNA or gDNA derived from T cells, B-cell-depleted T cells, or PBMCs. Paper-wide results and their limitations: How much clinical and demographic metadata was included differed by source and by participant, and the metadata was provided uncurated.

About this clone itself: This clone's antigen is unknown. Base qualities were left out, and no much larger clone turns up one base away.

Whole blood was collected in K2EDTA tubes by collaborating institutions according to the institutions' own protocols. For TCRbeta analysis, collaborators shipped samples as frozen whole blood, isolated PBMCs, or DNA extracted from either of those sample types. TCRbeta CDR3 regions were amplified from genomic DNA by means of the immunoSEQ Assay, a bias-controlled multiplex PCR. The source study handled its data this way. Nucleated cell counts per sample were estimated from amplification of reference gene primers within the assay. To quantify the absolute abundance of each unique TCRbeta CDR3 rearrangement, sequence reads were collapsed and filtered. For each sample, productive Simpson clonality was calculated by taking the square root of Simpson's diversity index across productive rearrangements. TCRdb holds this immuneACCESS table with in-frame rearrangements only. Some clones are missing; in checked studies, unresolved V genes explain under half, and the rest has no known cause. V and J calls and clone size are as listed in that table; D and trimming were resolved from the DNA. The sample table lists fewer than 20,000 clones, more than 70% of them with a count of one. In total, the top ten clones hold 9.8% of the sample.

The CDR3 runs 15 residues from the cysteine to the phenylalanine. Only CDR3 DNA remains: 45 bases, in frame from the first base. Recombination joined TRBV21-1 with TRBJ1-5; TRBD1, the table's D call, was not compared with the DNA. TRBV21-1 is deemed a pseudogene. The receptor was isolated from a middle-aged man with active COVID-19. The source material was peripheral blood. The bases read TGTGCCAGCAGCAAAATAAATCCAGGGAATCAGCCCCAGCATTTT. Translated, it gives CASSKINPGNQPQHF.